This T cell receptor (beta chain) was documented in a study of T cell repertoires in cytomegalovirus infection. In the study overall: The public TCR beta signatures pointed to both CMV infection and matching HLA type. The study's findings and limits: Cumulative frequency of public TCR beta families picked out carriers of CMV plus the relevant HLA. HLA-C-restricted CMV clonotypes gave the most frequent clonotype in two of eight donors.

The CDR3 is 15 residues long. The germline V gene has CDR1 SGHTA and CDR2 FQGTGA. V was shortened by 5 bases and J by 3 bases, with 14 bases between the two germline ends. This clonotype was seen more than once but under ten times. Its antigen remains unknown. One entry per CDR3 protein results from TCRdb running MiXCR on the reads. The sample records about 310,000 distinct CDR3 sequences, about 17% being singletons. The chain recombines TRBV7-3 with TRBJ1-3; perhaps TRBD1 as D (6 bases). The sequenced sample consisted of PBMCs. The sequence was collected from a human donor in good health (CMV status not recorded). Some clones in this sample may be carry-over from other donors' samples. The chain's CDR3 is CASSPSGGGGNTIYF. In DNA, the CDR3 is TGTGCCAGCAGCCCGAGCGGGGGCGGTGGAAACACCATATATTTT.